These 11 T cell receptor beta chains were sequenced from one sample in a study of technical replicates of blood from a handful of donors. Generated by immunoSEQ multiplex PCR, the TCRdb table keeps only in-frame clones and is missing some. The sample has approximately 88,000 clones; about 96% are singletons. The sample taken for sequencing was T cells isolated from PBMCs. The receptors come from a human donor in good health.

Only one count was recorded for this clone. The chain combines TRBV4-3 with TRBJ1-1; 8 nucleotides align to TRBD1. V shed 3 bases, J shed 1 base, and the junction held 1 base outside the gene matches. CDR3 size: 14 residues. Germline-derived CDR1 and CDR2 are LGHNA and YSLEER. The CDR3 DNA sequence: TGCGCCAGCAGCCACGGACAGGGGAACACTGAAGCTTTCTTT. This gives the protein CASSHGQGNTEAFF.

The chain combines TRBV27 with TRBJ2-5; a possible D gene is TRBD2 (5 bases). The CDR3 is 13 amino acids. Between the trimmed V and J ends, which lost 3 bases and 5 bases, there was a span of 10 bases. Germline V gene data show CDR1 as MNHEY and CDR2 as SMNVEV (reference sequence). CDR3 DNA: TGTGCCAGCAGTTTTCGGGGTGTGGAGACCCAGTACTTC. Amino acids: CASSFRGVETQYF.

The V and J genes are TRBV11-3 and TRBJ2-1; TRBD2 agrees at 10 bases. The germline V gene encodes CDR1 SGHNT and CDR2 YENEEA. This CDR3 contains 16 residues. Unmatched junction bases numbered 8, after V lost 2 bases and J lost 7 bases. CDR3 bases: TGTGCCAGCAGCTTATACTCGAGCGGGAGGGCAAATGAGCAGTTCTTC. Translating it yields CASSLYSSGRANEQFF.

This clone was seen a few times. This chain connects TRBV19 to TRBJ1-1; TRBD1 might be the D (5 bases). Germline loops: CDR1 LNHDA, CDR2 SQIVND (reference sequence). Trimming stripped 4 bases from V and 6 bases from J, with 9 bases between. This CDR3 contains 12 residues. The CDR3 DNA reads as TGTGCCAGTAGTAGACAGAGTCCTGAAGCTTTCTTT. This translates into CASSRQSPEAFF. Supplemented by reference TRBV19 and TRBJ1-1, the full variable domain reads DGGITQSPKYLFRKEGQNVTLSCEQNLNHDAMYWYRQDPGQGLRLIYYSQIVNDFQKGDIAEGYSVSREKKESFPLTVTSAQKNPTAFYLCASSRQSPEAFFGQGTRLTVV.

The V gene is TRBV27, the J gene TRBJ2-7, with 8 bases lining up with TRBD2. With 6 bases clipped from V and 3 bases from J, the junction kept 4 bases outside the gene matches. CDR1 MNHEY and CDR2 SMNVEV come from the germline V gene (reference sequence). The CDR3 length is 13 residues. The DNA for the CDR3 is TGTGCCAGCAGATCGGGAGGGGACTACGAGCAGTACTTC. It codes for CASRSGGDYEQYF.

The rearrangement uses TRBV19 and TRBJ1-3, with TRBD1 as a possible D gene (5 bases). CDR1 is LNHDA and CDR2 is SQIVND in the germline V gene (reference sequence). The CDR3 covers 16 residues. V was cut by 3 bases and J by 0 bases, with 12 bases left in between. This CDR3 reads CASSMGGAISGNTIYF. The CDR3 DNA reads as TGTGCCAGTAGTATGGGAGGGGCGATCTCTGGAAACACCATATATTTT.

The V and J genes are TRBV7-2 and TRBJ2-7, with D uncertain. The length of the CDR3 is 14 residues. Trimming cost V 5 bases and J 5 bases, with 16 bases left between them. The V gene's germline CDR1 is SGHTA and CDR2 FQGNSA. CDR3 residues: CASSPQYRLNEQYF. CDR3 DNA sequence: TGTGCCAGCAGCCCGCAATATCGACTCAACGAGCAGTACTTC.

The gene calls are TRBV10-3 and TRBJ1-5; TRBD1 is a possible D gene (6 bases). CDR3 length: 14 amino acids. Germline V lookup: CDR1 ENHRY, CDR2 SYGVKD. V shed 7 bases and J shed 0 bases, with 10 bases lying between them. The CDR3 coding sequence is TGTGCCATCAACGGGGACATTAGCAATCAGCCCCAGCATTTT. It specifies CAINGDISNQPQHF.

V gene TRBV29-1 combines with J gene TRBJ2-2, with D possibly TRBD1 on 6 matching bases. Germline-derived CDR1 and CDR2 are SQVTM and ANQGSEA. This CDR3 is built from 15 residues. The V end was cut by 0 bases, the J end by 6 bases, with 14 bases between. The CDR3 protein is CSVEDRRQASGELFF. CDR3 DNA sequence: TGCAGCGTTGAAGATCGCAGACAGGCCTCCGGGGAGCTGTTTTTT.

V gene TRBV6-5 combines with J gene TRBJ1-2, with 10 positions matching TRBD1. The junction had 7 bases not matched to a gene; V was cut back by 10 bases and J by 5 bases. Germline CDR1 is MNHEY and CDR2 is SVGAGI. The CDR3 has 13 residues. The CDR3 sequence: CATLTGGEYGYTF. As DNA, the CDR3 is TGTGCCACCTTGACAGGGGGCGAGTATGGCTACACCTTC.

This clone was found once. The V and J genes are TRBV30 and TRBJ2-1; TRBD2 matches 7 bases. After removal of 0 bases from V and 8 bases from J, the junction contained 7 bases not matched to a gene. From germline, CDR1 is GTSNPN and CDR2 SVGIG (reference sequence). The CDR3 is 14 amino acids. CDR3 sequence reads: CAWSVVWGRDEQFF. In DNA form, the CDR3 reads TGTGCCTGGAGTGTAGTTTGGGGGAGGGATGAGCAGTTCTTC.